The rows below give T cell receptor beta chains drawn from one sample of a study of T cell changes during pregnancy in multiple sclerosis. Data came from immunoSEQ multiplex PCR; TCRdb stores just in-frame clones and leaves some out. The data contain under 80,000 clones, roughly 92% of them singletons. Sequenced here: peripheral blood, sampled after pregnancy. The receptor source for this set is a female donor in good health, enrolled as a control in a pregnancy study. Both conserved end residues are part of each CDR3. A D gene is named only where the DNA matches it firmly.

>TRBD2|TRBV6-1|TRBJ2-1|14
CASIPGTSVGEQFF
TGTGCCAGCATCCCCGGGACTAGCGTCGGTGAGCAGTTCTTC
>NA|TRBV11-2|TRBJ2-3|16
CASSRIGGRGTDTQYF
TGTGCCAGCAGCCGAATTGGGGGCAGAGGAACAGATACGCAGTATTTT
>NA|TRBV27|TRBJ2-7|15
CASSSFGQGWSEQYF
TGTGCCAGCAGTTCCTTCGGGCAGGGATGGTCCGAGCAGTACTTC
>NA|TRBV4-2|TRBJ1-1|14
CASSQVRGATEAFF
TGTGCCAGCAGCCAAGTTCGGGGGGCAACTGAAGCTTTCTTT
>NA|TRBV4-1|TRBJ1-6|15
CASSRLEGGNSPLHF
TGCGCCAGCAGCCGCCTCGAGGGTGGGAATTCACCCCTCCACTTT
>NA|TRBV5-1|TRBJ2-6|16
CASSLEGSSGANVLTF
TGCGCCAGCAGCTTGGAGGGGTCCTCTGGGGCCAACGTCCTGACTTTC
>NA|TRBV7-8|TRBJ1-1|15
CASSLARVGNTEAFF
TGTGCCAGCAGCTTAGCACGGGTAGGGAACACTGAAGCTTTCTTT
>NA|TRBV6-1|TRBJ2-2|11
CASSDGGELFF
TGTGCCAGCAGTGACGGCGGGGAGCTGTTTTTT
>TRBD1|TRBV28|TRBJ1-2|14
CASSSGQAAYGYTF
TGTGCCAGCAGTTCCGGACAGGCCGCCTATGGCTACACCTTC
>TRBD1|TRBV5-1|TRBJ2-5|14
CASSIWTGRETQYF
TGCGCCAGCAGCATCTGGACAGGAAGGGAGACCCAGTACTTC
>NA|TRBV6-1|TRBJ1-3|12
CASTRVGNTIYF
TGTGCCAGCACCCGAGTTGGAAACACCATATATTTT
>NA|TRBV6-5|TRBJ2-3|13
CASSYRRTDTQYF
TGTGCCAGCAGTTACAGGAGAACGGATACGCAGTATTTT
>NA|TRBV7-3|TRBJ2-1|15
CASSYEDSGYDEQFF
TGTGCCAGCAGCTATGAGGACTCCGGGTACGATGAGCAGTTCTTC
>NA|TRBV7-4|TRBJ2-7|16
CASSPKGGRNRDEQYF
TGTGCCAGCAGCCCGAAGGGAGGACGAAACCGCGACGAGCAGTACTTC